This T cell receptor (beta chain) was profiled in a study of a mutant IDH1 vaccine in newly diagnosed glioma. The wider study: The start of vaccination came 4-6 weeks after radiotherapy alone, or with temozolomide cycles. Previous care, which was radiotherapy, temozolomide, or both, most often involved both.

As for this clone: Its antigen is still unknown.

Time point reported: week 35, safety follow-up. With topical imiquimod, each dose of the vaccine consisted of 300 ug of mutant IDH1 20-mer peptide. Scheduled for weeks 1, 3, 5, 7, 11, 15, 19 and 23, eight vaccinations were given to patients. The CDR3 extends over 16 amino acids. The germline gives CDR1 SGHNT, CDR2 YYREEE (reference sequence). V lost 0 bases to trimming and J lost 3 bases; unmatched junction nucleotides: 6. Measured with immunoSEQ multiplex PCR; TCRdb has only the in-frame clones, and not every one. The sample gives fewer than 55,000 clones, about 86% of which show up once; approximately 4.7% is in the top ten.

This receptor was identified in a woman aged 35 to 49 with glioma. Some clones in this sample may be carry-over from other donors' samples. The rearrangement joins TRBV5-4 to TRBJ2-4, with 7 nucleotides matching TRBD1. The material was PBMCs, obtained from a glioma patient whose treatment included an IDH1 peptide vaccine. The CDR3 region has the DNA TGTGCCAGCAGCTTGGCCACAGGGGCCCGCAAAAACATTCAGTACTTC. Protein: CASSLATGARKNIQYF.